The 12 T cell receptor beta chains below come from one sample, sequenced in a study of preoperative IRX-2 immunotherapy in early breast cancer. Sequenced by immunoSEQ multiplex PCR; TCRdb stores in-frame clones only, minus some. Of more than 20,000 clones detected, 70% to 90% appear once; the ten largest clones hold 25% to 35%. Treatment defined: preoperative locoregional IRX-2 cytokine immunotherapy. The material was tumor tissue, obtained after IRX-2 immunotherapy. The receptors shown here come from a human donor with breast cancer.

The chain carries TRBV28 and TRBJ1-5; D remains ambiguous. Deletions cut 6 bases from V and 15 bases from J, with 21 bases between. CDR1 and CDR2 (germline): MDHEN, SYDVKM. This CDR3 region has 13 residues. As DNA, the CDR3 is TGTGCCAGCAGCTATGGCCACCGGGAGTCATTGCATTTT. Translation gives CASSYGHRESLHF.

The rearrangement links TRBV27 to TRBJ2-7, with 8 bases lining up with TRBD2. The germline V gene has CDR1 MNHEY and CDR2 SMNVEV (reference sequence). The CDR3 covers 16 residues. With 7 bases clipped from V and 2 bases from J, the junction kept 13 bases outside the gene matches. The CDR3 DNA is TGTGCCAGCAAGGCTAGCGGGCCTCGTGGGGCCTACGAGCAGTACGTC. Protein: CASKASGPRGAYEQYV.

This clone came up a few times. This rearrangement joins TRBV19 to TRBJ1-6; D remains ambiguous. This CDR3 is built from 15 residues. CDR1 is LNHDA and CDR2 is SQIVND in the germline V gene (reference sequence). The V end was cut by 1 base, the J end by 8 bases, with 12 bases between. CDR3 region: CASSIVGRVDSPLHF. Here the CDR3 DNA reads TGTGCCAGTAGTATAGTGGGGAGGGTGGATTCACCCCTCCACTTT.

This clone was seen a single time. The chain links TRBV5-1 to TRBJ2-1; 10 nucleotides agree with TRBD2. With V trimmed by 5 bases and J by 0 bases, 8 bases remained unmatched. The CDR3 contains 17 residues. The V gene's germline CDR1 is SGHRS and CDR2 YFSETQ. CDR3 sequence: CASRPSGGYSSYNEQFF. CDR3 DNA sequence: TGCGCCAGCAGGCCTAGCGGGGGCTACAGCTCCTACAATGAGCAGTTCTTC.

This chain's CDR3 is CATSNIRGSDTQYF. CDR3 nucleotide sequence: TGTGCCACCAGCAACATTCGGGGCTCAGATACGCAGTATTTT. The V gene is TRBV15, the J gene TRBJ2-3, with D perhaps matching TRBD1 or TRBD2 (5 bases each). This CDR3 has 14 residues. Trimming stripped 4 bases from V and 4 bases from J, with 12 bases between. Germline CDR1 LNHNV, CDR2 YYDKDF (reference sequence).

This chain links TRBV7-9 with TRBJ1-5; the D is unclear. Trimming stripped 4 bases from V and 5 bases from J, with 9 bases between. The CDR3 sequence is 13 residues long. Germline-derived CDR1 and CDR2 are SEHNR and FQNEAQ (reference sequence). The CDR3 DNA reads as TGTGCCAGCAGCTCCCCCGGCGATCAGCCCCAGCATTTT. Protein: CASSSPGDQPQHF.

This chain connects TRBV18 to TRBJ2-3; 13 nucleotides agree with TRBD2. Germline assignment: CDR1 KGHSH and CDR2 LQKENI. V trimming: 0 bases; J trimming: 6 bases; junction bases outside the gene matches: 3. The CDR3 has 16 amino acids. Here the CDR3 DNA reads TGTGCCAGCTCACCACCGGTGACTAGCGGGGGGGATACGCAGTATTTT. Residues: CASSPPVTSGGDTQYF.

The gene calls are TRBV2 and TRBJ2-1; D not resolved. This CDR3 comprises 11 residues. Germline-derived CDR1 and CDR2 are SNHLY and FYNNEI. Trimming removed 10 bases at V and 9 bases at J, with 13 bases between. The CDR3 bases are TGTGCCACCGGCCCCGTGGTTGAGCAGTTCTTC. Translating it yields CATGPVVEQFF.

The CDR3 DNA is TGTGCCAGCAGCCCAATGGGGGCCCGGGGCTACACCTTC. It codes for CASSPMGARGYTF. The chain joins TRBV11-3 to TRBJ1-2; the D gene is possibly TRBD1 (6 bases). The germline CDR1 and CDR2 sequences are SGHNT and YENEEA. The CDR3 loop spans 13 amino acids. Trimming shortened V by 5 bases and J by 8 bases, and 15 bases separated the two germline ends.

The genes are TRBV12-2 and TRBJ1-1; the table assigns TRBD1, which was not confirmed against the DNA. TRBV12-2 is a pseudogene segment. This CDR3 has 19 amino acids. The CDR3 reads CASRSNLTGIIGSGTEAFF. CDR3 in DNA: TGTGCAAGTCGCTCGAATCTTACAGGGATCATCGGAAGTGGGACTGAAGCTTTCTTT.

This chain uses TRBV18 with TRBJ1-5; D unclear. The CDR3 loop spans 14 amino acids. Germline values: CDR1 KGHSH, CDR2 LQKENI. V was cut by 3 bases and J by 2 bases, with 8 bases left in between. This chain's CDR3 is CASSPASGNQPQHF. The CDR3 coding sequence is TGTGCCAGCTCACCGGCCAGCGGCAATCAGCCCCAGCATTTT.

The chain combines TRBV5-1 with TRBJ2-3, with 9 positions matching TRBD2. CDR3 length equals 15 residues. The ends lost 2 bases at V and 2 bases at J; junction bases unmatched: 3. CDR1 and CDR2 from the germline V gene are SGHRS and YFSETQ. The CDR3 DNA sequence: TGCGCCAGCAGCTTAAGCGGGGGGAACACAGATACGCAGTATTTT. Amino acid sequence: CASSLSGGNTDTQYF.